This record covers a single T cell receptor beta chain. Its target is unknown. The data stem from a study of T cell repertoires in cytomegalovirus infection. Study information: Public TCR beta signature analysis indicated the presence of both CMV infection and matching HLA type.

TCRdb passed the reads through MiXCR, listing each CDR3 protein once. This sample has approximately 600,000 distinct CDR3 sequences, with just under 40% found just once. Overall study results and limits: The cumulative frequency of public TCR beta families identified carriers of CMV plus the relevant HLA. Clonotype analysis showed dominance of the ex vivo response by HLA-C-restricted CMV-specific TCR beta clonotypes.

This CDR3 is built from 15 residues. Germline CDR1 and CDR2: SGHVT and SQSDAQ. Trimming stripped 1 base from V and 10 bases from J, with 16 bases between. This sequence joins TRBV7-4 and TRBJ1-4; unclear D gene. The sample consisted of cultured PBMCs, taken from culture after CMV antigen stimulation. The receptor comes from a human donor in good health (CMV status not recorded). Some clones in this sample may be carry-over from other donors' samples. The CDR3 is CASSLGDVMAVKLFF. The CDR3 region has the DNA TGTGCCAGCAGCTTAGGAGACGTTATGGCGGTAAAACTGTTTTTT.